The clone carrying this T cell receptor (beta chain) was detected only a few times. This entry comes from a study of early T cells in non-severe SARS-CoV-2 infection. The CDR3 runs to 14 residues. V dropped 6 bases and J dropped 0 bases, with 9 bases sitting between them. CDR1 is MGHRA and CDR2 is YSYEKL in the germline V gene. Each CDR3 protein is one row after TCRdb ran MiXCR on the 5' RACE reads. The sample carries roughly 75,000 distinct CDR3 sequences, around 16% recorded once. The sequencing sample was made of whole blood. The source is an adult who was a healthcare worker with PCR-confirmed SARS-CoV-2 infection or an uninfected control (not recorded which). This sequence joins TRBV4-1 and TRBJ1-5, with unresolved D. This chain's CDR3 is CASSYHYSNQPQHF. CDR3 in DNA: TGCGCCAGCAGTTATCATTATAGCAATCAGCCCCAGCATTTT.